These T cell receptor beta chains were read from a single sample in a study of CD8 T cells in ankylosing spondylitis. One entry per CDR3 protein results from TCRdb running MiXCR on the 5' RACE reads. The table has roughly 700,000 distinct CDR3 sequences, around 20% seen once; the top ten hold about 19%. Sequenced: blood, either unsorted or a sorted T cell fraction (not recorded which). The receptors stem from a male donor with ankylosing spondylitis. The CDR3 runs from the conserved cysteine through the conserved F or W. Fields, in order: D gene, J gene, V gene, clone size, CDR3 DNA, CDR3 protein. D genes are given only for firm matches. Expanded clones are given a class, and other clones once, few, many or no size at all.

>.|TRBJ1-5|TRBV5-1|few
TGCGCCAGCAGCCCGAGTCCTTCGGGGGGAAGTCAGCCCCAGCATTTT
CASSPSPSGGSQPQHF
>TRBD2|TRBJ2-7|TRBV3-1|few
TGTGCCAGCAGCCAAGATTGGGCGGGGGTTCTAGAAGAGCAGTACTTC
CASSQDWAGVLEEQYF
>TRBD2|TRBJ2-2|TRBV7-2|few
TGTGCCAGCAGCTTATTGACGGGGGGGACCGGGGAGCTGTTTTTT
CASSLLTGGTGELFF
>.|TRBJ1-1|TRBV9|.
TGTGCCTATCAAGGGGGAACTGAAGCTTTCTTT
CAYQGGTEAFF
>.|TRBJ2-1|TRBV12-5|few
TGTGCTAGTGGTTTGGACGGTCACGGGGGGCGTGCTGAGCAGTTCTTC
CASGLDGHGGRAEQFF
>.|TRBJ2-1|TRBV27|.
TGTGCCAGCAGACCACCTACGGGACTTTCCTACAATGAGCAGTTCTTC
CASRPPTGLSYNEQFF
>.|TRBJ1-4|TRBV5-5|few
TGTGCCAGCAGCCCCACAGGGTTAGTCGGAAAACTGTTTTTT
CASSPTGLVGKLFF
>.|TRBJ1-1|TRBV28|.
TGTGCCAGCAGTTTCGGGACGAGGACTGAAGCTTTCTTT
CASSFGTRTEAFF
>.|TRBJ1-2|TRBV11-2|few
TGTGCCAGCAGCTCAGGGCTGATTTGGGATGGCTACACCTTC
CASSSGLIWDGYTF
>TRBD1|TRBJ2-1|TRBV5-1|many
TGCGCCAGCAAACCGGCAGGGGGCGAGACTTACAATGAGCAGTTCTTC
CASKPAGGETYNEQFF
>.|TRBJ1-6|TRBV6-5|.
TGTGCCAGCAGTTACCTTGGGAGCTCCTATAATTCACCCCTCCACTTT
CASSYLGSSYNSPLHF
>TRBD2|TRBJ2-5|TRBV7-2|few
TGTGCCAGCAGCTTTAGCGGGGGGCCATTAGAGACCCAGTACTTC
CASSFSGGPLETQYF
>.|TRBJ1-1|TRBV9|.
TGTGCCAGCAGCGTAGCTGGGCACACGAACACTGAAGCTTTCTTT
CASSVAGHTNTEAFF
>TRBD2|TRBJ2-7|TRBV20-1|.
TGCAGTGCTAGAGATACTAGCGGGAGTATCTACGAGCAGTACTTC
CSARDTSGSIYEQYF
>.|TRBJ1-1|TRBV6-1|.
TGTGCCAGCAAAATGAGGGTTCGCACTGAAGCTTTCTTT
CASKMRVRTEAFF
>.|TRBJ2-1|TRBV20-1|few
TGCAGTGCACGCTTCGCGAGTAGCGGCTCCTACAATGAGCAGTTCTTC
CSARFASSGSYNEQFF
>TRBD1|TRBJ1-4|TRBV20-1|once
TGCTGTGCTTCAGGACAGGTGTCAACTAATGAAAAACTGTTTTTT
CCASGQVSTNEKLFF
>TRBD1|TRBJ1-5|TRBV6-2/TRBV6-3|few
TGTGCCAGCAGTTACTCACTCACGGGACAGGGGCCCTATCAGCCCCAGCATTTT
CASSYSLTGQGPYQPQHF
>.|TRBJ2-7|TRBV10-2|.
TGCGCCAGCAGTGAGTCAGCCAATTACGAGCAGTACTTC
CASSESANYEQYF
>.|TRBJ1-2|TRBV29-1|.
TGCAGCGTGGGGGGATTGGCAGGGTGGATTGGCGGCTACACCTTC
CSVGGLAGWIGGYTF
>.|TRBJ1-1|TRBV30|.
TGTGCCTGGAGTGTGGGGGAGGCGGGCACTGAAGCTTTCTTT
CAWSVGEAGTEAFF
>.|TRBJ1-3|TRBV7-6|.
TGTGCCAGCAGCCAAGGGCCAGCTGGAAACACCATATATTTT
CASSQGPAGNTIYF
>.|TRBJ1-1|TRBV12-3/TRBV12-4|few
TGTGCCAGCAAACCGGGACACGTTGAAGCTTTCTTT
CASKPGHVEAFF
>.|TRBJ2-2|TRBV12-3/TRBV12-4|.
TGTGCCAGCAGTTTATTTTTGTCCGGGGAGCTGTTTTTT
CASSLFLSGELFF
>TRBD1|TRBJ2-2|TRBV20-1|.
TGCAGTGCTCAACAGGGGGCGGGCACCGGGGAGCTGTTTTTT
CSAQQGAGTGELFF
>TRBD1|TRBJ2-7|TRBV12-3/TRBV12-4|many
TGTGCCAGCAGTTGGAGACAGGGCGCGGAGGAGCAGTACTTC
CASSWRQGAEEQYF
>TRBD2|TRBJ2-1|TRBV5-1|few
TGCGCCAGCAGCTTGGCTCTGACTAGCGGGACCTACAATGAGCAGTTCTTC
CASSLALTSGTYNEQFF
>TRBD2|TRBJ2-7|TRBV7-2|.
TGTGCCAGCACCTCCCGGGAGGGAGCGTCCTACGAGCAGTACTTC
CASTSREGASYEQYF
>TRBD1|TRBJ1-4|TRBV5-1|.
TGCGCCAGCACGCCGGGGACAGGGCTGGAAAAACTGTTTTTT
CASTPGTGLEKLFF
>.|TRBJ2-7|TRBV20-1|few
TGCAGTGCTGGCGTCTTTCAGCGTTCCTACGAGCAGTACTTC
CSAGVFQRSYEQYF
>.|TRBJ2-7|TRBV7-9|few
TGTGCCAGCACCGGACAGTCCTACGAGCAGTACTTC
CASTGQSYEQYF
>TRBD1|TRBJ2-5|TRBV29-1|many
TGCAGCGACGGGGGCAGGGGGCCAGGAGAGACCCAGTACTTC
CSDGGRGPGETQYF
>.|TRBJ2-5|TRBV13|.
TGTGCCAGCACCCAACCCGGATCGGAGACCCAGTACTTC
CASTQPGSETQYF
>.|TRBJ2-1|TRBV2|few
TGTGCCAGCAGGCCGACCGGGACTGGCACCAATGAGCAGTTCTTC
CASRPTGTGTNEQFF
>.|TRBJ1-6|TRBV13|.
TGTGCCAGCCATCGGGGACCTGGCCCTTCACCCCTCCACTTT
CASHRGPGPSPLHF
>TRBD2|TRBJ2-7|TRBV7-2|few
TGTGCCAGCAGCTCCGGGGGGGTGGGCCGAGACGAGCAGTACTTC
CASSSGGVGRDEQYF
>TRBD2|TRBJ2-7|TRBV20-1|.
TGCAGTGGGGCGCCTAGCGGGGGAGGGTACGAGCAGTACTTC
CSGAPSGGGYEQYF
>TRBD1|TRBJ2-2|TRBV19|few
TGTGCCACAAAGTCCGGGACAGGCCGGACCGGGGAGCTGTTTTTT
CATKSGTGRTGELFF
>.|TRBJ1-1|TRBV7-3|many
TGTGCCAGCAGCGAAACAGGGAGCACTGAAGCTTTCTTT
CASSETGSTEAFF
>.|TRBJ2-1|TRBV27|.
TGTGCCAGCAGTTTATGGTTAGGGGAGCAGTTCTTC
CASSLWLGEQFF
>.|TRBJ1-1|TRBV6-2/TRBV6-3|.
TGTGCCAGCAGTGCACGGTGGCAGGGGTCCCGAGCTTTCTTT
CASSARWQGSRAFF
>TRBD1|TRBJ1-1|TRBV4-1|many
TGCGCCAGCAGCCAAGGGACAGGCACTGAAGCTTTCTTT
CASSQGTGTEAFF
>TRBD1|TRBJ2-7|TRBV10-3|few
TGTGCCATCAGAAAGGGACAGCAGGCCTACGAGCAGTACTTC
CAIRKGQQAYEQYF
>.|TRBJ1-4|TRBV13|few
TGTGCCAGCAGACGGGGGGGAACTAATGAAAAACTGTTTTTT
CASRRGGTNEKLFF
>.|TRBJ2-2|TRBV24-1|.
TGTGCCACCCAGGGACACCCAGACACCGGGGAGCTGTTTTTT
CATQGHPDTGELFF
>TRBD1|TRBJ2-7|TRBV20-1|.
TGCAGTGCTTCCGACAGGGGGCTGGGGCAGTACTTC
CSASDRGLGQYF
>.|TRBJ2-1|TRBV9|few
TGTGCCAGCAGCGTAGCTATGGGGCCCCAGGATGAGCAGTTCTTC
CASSVAMGPQDEQFF
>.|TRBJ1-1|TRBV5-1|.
TGCGCCAGCATGCGAGGGGGAGTGAACACTGAAGCTTTCTTT
CASMRGGVNTEAFF
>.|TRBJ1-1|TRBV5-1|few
TGCGCCAGCAGCTTGAACAGCGAGAACACTGAAGCTTTCTTT
CASSLNSENTEAFF
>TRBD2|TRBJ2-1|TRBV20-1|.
TGCAGTGCTATGGTAGCGGGAGTGGGTGAGCAGTTCTTC
CSAMVAGVGEQFF
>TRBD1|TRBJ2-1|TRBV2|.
TGTGCCAGCAAGGGGGCAAGGATATCGACAGGAGACAATGAGCAGTTCTTC
CASKGARISTGDNEQFF
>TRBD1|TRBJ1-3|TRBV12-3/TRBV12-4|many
TGTGCCTCACTCTTGGTCGGACAGGGGCCTGGAAACACCATATATTTT
CASLLVGQGPGNTIYF
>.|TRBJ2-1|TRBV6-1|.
TGTGCCAGCAGTCTCCAGGATGAGCAGTTCTTC
CASSLQDEQFF
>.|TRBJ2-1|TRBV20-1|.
TGCAGTACCTACCACCCGAACAATGAGCAGTTCTTC
CSTYHPNNEQFF
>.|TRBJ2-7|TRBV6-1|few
TGTGCCAGCAGTGATACCGGGACCAGCCCTATCGAGCAGTACTTC
CASSDTGTSPIEQYF